The 17 T cell receptor beta chains listed next were all sequenced from one sample in a study of PD-L1 blockade in urothelial cancer. Time point given: pretreatment peripheral blood. Method: immunoSEQ multiplex PCR; TCRdb's copy keeps in-frame clones and lacks some. The sample gives some 53,000 clones, around 79% of which show up once; about 4.1% is in the top ten. Here the sequenced sample was PBMCs, taken around atezolizumab (anti-PD-L1) treatment. Receptor source: an older man with urothelial cancer.

The gene calls are TRBV7-9 and TRBJ2-5, with unresolved D. CDR1 and CDR2 from the germline V gene are SEHNR and FQNEAQ (reference sequence). The CDR3 totals 16 residues. V dropped 1 base and J dropped 0 bases, with 12 bases sitting between them. CDR3 coding DNA: TGTGCCAGCAGCTTAGTGTCGACTCGCTACCAAGAGACCCAGTACTTC. This translates into CASSLVSTRYQETQYF.

V gene TRBV16 combines with J gene TRBJ1-2; 8 bases match TRBD1. CDR3 size: 17 residues. After removal of 0 bases from V and 3 bases from J, the junction contained 9 bases not matched to a gene. CDR1 and CDR2 from the germline V gene are KGHSY and FQNENV. This CDR3 is CASSQSYSQGVYYGYTF. DNA of the CDR3: TGTGCCAGCAGCCAATCCTACTCACAGGGGGTTTACTATGGCTACACCTTC. The variable domain in full, with the rest retrieved from reference TRBV16 and TRBJ1-2, is GEEVAQTPKHLVRGEGQKAKLYCAPIKGHSYVFWYQQVLKNEFKFLISFQNENVFDETGMPKERFSAKCLPNSPCSLEIQATKLEDSAVYFCASSQSYSQGVYYGYTFGSGTRLTVV.

The CDR3 loop is CASSLVGGVAEAFF. CDR3 in DNA: TGTGCCAGCAGTTTAGTGGGGGGGGTCGCTGAAGCTTTCTTT. The chain uses TRBV27 and TRBJ1-1; possibly TRBD1 for D (5 bases). V lost 2 bases to trimming and J lost 6 bases, with 13 bases between them. The CDR3 is 14 residues long. The germline CDR1 and CDR2 sequences are MNHEY and SMNVEV (reference sequence).

This clone was counted between two and nine times. CDR3 sequence: CASSKRAGVHTGELFF. The CDR3 coding sequence is TGTGCCAGTAGTAAAAGGGCAGGGGTGCACACCGGGGAGCTGTTTTTT. J is TRBJ2-2 and V is TRBV19; TRBD1 might be the D (6 bases). Germline lookup yields CDR1 LNHDA and CDR2 SQIVND (reference sequence). The germline V and J ends were trimmed by 4 bases and 3 bases, with 15 bases remaining between them. The CDR3 is 16 amino acids.

The sample holds one count of this clone. The chain joins TRBV27 to TRBJ1-1; D is unclear. Trimming removed 6 bases from V and 0 bases from J, with 14 bases in between. This CDR3 is 15 amino acids long. The germline CDR1 and CDR2 sequences are MNHEY and SMNVEV (reference sequence). The CDR3 DNA is TGTGCCAGCAGCCGTTCCACGGGTATGAACACTGAAGCTTTCTTT. Residues: CASSRSTGMNTEAFF.

The CDR3 coding sequence is TGTGCCAGCAGCGTAGCTTATAGCGGGGGGCCGGGAGATACGCAGTATTTT. Encoded protein: CASSVAYSGGPGDTQYF. The rearrangement joins TRBV9 to TRBJ2-3; 10 bases line up with TRBD2. Germline CDR1 and CDR2: SGDLS and YYNGEE. J gave up 5 bases and V 0 bases, and 9 bases lay outside the gene matches. There are 17 residues in the CDR3.

The gene calls are TRBV5-6 and TRBJ2-1; maybe TRBD1 (6 bases). The CDR3 extends over 14 amino acids. Per germline, CDR1 SGHDT and CDR2 YYEEEE. V lost 1 base and J lost 7, with 12 bases in between. The CDR3 sequence is CASSLTGLANEQFF. DNA of the CDR3: TGTGCCAGCAGCTTGACAGGGCTCGCAAATGAGCAGTTCTTC.

V and J are TRBV7-2 and TRBJ2-4, with D hard to call. From germline, CDR1 is SGHTA and CDR2 FQGNSA. CDR3 length: 12 amino acids. V shed 3 bases and J shed 7 bases, with 7 bases lying between them. The CDR3 region is CASSFPQNIQYF. CDR3 coding DNA: TGTGCCAGCAGCTTCCCGCAGAACATTCAGTACTTC.

V is TRBV5-5 and J is TRBJ2-3; the match to TRBD2 covers 11 bases. Germline CDR1 reads SGHKS; CDR2 reads YYEKEE (reference sequence). The CDR3 runs 15 residues. Trimming took 1 base from V and 11 from J; bases not matched to a gene: 9. For the CDR3, the DNA is TGTGCCAGCAGCTTGTCTCTAGCGGGGGGCAGCGGGCAGTATTTT. It codes for CASSLSLAGGSGQYF.

This clone was detected only a few times. The chain uses TRBV19 and TRBJ1-5; D might be TRBD1 (5 bases). The CDR3 contains 16 residues. Germline V gives CDR1 LNHDA, CDR2 SQIVND (reference sequence). V lost 5 bases to trimming and J lost 3 bases, with 17 bases between them. The CDR3 DNA reads as TGTGCCAGTAGTGGCCCCGGCCAGGGCAACAATCAGCCCCAGCATTTT. This sequence encodes CASSGPGQGNNQPQHF.

The chain couples TRBV27 to TRBJ1-1; D ambiguous. Germline CDR1 reads MNHEY; CDR2 reads SMNVEV (reference sequence). V gave up 5 bases and J gave up 5 bases, with 12 bases separating them. The CDR3 spans 13 residues. The CDR3 nucleotides are TGTGCCAGCAGTACCCCCGGGAGGACTGAAGCTTTCTTT. Translating gives CASSTPGRTEAFF.

This rearrangement joins TRBV5-1 to TRBJ2-2; 8 bases agree with TRBD1. The V and J ends lost 3 bases and 7 bases, in that order; junction bases with no gene match: 8. Germline V gene data show CDR1 as SGHRS and CDR2 as YFSETQ. The CDR3 is 15 residues long. The CDR3 is CASSSRTGNGGELFF. The CDR3 DNA is TGCGCCAGCAGCTCTCGGACAGGGAACGGCGGGGAGCTGTTTTTT.

The rearrangement links TRBV4-2 to TRBJ1-5, with 7 bases fitting TRBD1. The ends lost 4 bases at V and 7 bases at J; junction bases unmatched: 7. This CDR3 spans 14 amino acids. Germline CDR1 reads LGHNA; CDR2 reads YNFKEQ. The CDR3 is CASSLARGHQPQHF. CDR3 bases: TGTGCCAGCAGCCTAGCTAGGGGGCACCAGCCCCAGCATTTT.

The chain combines TRBV5-4 with TRBJ2-1; 7 bases fit TRBD2. Per germline, CDR1 SGHNT and CDR2 YYREEE (reference sequence). The ends lost 4 bases at V and 0 bases at J; junction bases unmatched: 4. The CDR3 consists of 15 residues. In DNA form, the CDR3 reads TGTGCCAGCAGCAAACTAGCGAGCTCCTACAATGAGCAGTTCTTC. Its protein product is CASSKLASSYNEQFF.

The chain recombines TRBV7-2 with TRBJ1-6; maybe TRBD1 (5 bases). The germline V gene has CDR1 SGHTA and CDR2 FQGNSA. The V gene lost 5 bases and the J gene lost 2 bases, with 16 bases spanning the gap. The CDR3 contains 17 residues. The CDR3 is CASSLYNVGAYNSPLHF. CDR3 sequence (DNA): TGTGCCAGCAGCCTCTACAATGTAGGGGCCTATAATTCACCCCTCCACTTT.

The chain carries TRBV28 and TRBJ1-2; D perhaps matches TRBD1 (6 bases). This CDR3 comprises 17 residues. Germline assignment: CDR1 MDHEN and CDR2 SYDVKM. V shed 3 bases and J shed 4 bases, with 21 bases lying between them. CDR3 coding DNA: TGTGCCAGCAGTTTCCCCTACCCAGGGGAGGGCGGCTATGGCTACACCTTC. Translated: CASSFPYPGEGGYGYTF.

J is TRBJ2-1 and V is TRBV11-3; 7 positions match TRBD2. This CDR3 contains 14 residues. Germline CDR1 reads SGHNT; CDR2 reads YENEEA. Unmatched junction bases numbered 5, after V lost 1 base and J lost 8 bases. CDR3 residues: CASSLGGSKYEQFF. The CDR3 DNA is TGTGCCAGCAGCTTAGGCGGGAGCAAGTATGAGCAGTTCTTC.